The T cell receptor (beta chain) under discussion was sequenced for a study of T-cell memory formation after mild COVID-19. Study-wide background: Among the donors, TCR clusters were largely specific to each donor.

The study's findings and limits: CD4+ contracting clones lay mainly in CM and EM, CD8+ ones in EMRA.

The CDR3 runs to 20 residues. The germline V gene has CDR1 MNHEY and CDR2 SVGEGT. The V gene end was trimmed by 2 bases and the J gene end by 2 bases; junction bases not matched to a gene: 14. TCRdb processed the 5' RACE reads anew with MiXCR; each CDR3 protein has one entry. Among approximately 350,000 distinct CDR3 sequences listed, 10% to 15% were seen once. About this clonotype: Its specificity is not known.

Source material: PBMCs or a T cell subset sorted from them (not recorded which). The sequence was obtained from a young man who had mild COVID-19 (a few samples of this study predate the infection). Cell type and time point are not known. The J gene is TRBJ2-3, the V gene TRBV6-2 or TRBV6-3; 12 bases fit TRBD2. CDR3 DNA: TGTGCCAGCAGTTACACAGGACTAGCGGGGTCCTATTACGACACAGATACGCAGTATTTT. Its protein is CASSYTGLAGSYYDTDTQYF.